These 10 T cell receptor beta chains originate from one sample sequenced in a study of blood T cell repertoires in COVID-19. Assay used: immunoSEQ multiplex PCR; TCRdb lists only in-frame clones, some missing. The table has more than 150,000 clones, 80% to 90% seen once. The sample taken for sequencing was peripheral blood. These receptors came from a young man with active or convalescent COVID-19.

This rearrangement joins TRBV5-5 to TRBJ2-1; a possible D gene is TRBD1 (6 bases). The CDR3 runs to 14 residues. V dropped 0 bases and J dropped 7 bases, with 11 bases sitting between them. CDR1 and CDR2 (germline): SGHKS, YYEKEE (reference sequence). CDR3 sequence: CASSLDRARNEQFF. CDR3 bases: TGTGCCAGCAGCTTGGACAGGGCCCGTAATGAGCAGTTCTTC.

Here the CDR3 DNA reads TGTGCCAGTAGTATAGGGACAGCTAACTATGGCTACACCTTC. Its translation: CASSIGTANYGYTF. The chain has TRBV19 and TRBJ1-2, with a possible D match to TRBD1 (6 bases). The CDR3 covers 14 residues. Germline values: CDR1 LNHDA, CDR2 SQIVND (reference sequence). V gave up 1 base and J gave up 0 bases, with 6 bases separating them.

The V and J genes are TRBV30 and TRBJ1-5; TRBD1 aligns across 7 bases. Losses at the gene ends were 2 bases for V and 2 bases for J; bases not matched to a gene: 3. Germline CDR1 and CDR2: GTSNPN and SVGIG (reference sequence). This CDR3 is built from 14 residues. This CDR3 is CAWSTGAGNQPQHF. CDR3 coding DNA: TGTGCCTGGAGTACAGGGGCGGGCAATCAGCCCCAGCATTTT. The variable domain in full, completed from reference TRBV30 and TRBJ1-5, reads SQTIHQWPATLVQPVGSPLSLECTVEGTSNPNLYWYRQAAGRGLQLLFYSVGIGQISSEVPQNLSASRPQDRQFILSSKKLLLSDSGFYLCAWSTGAGNQPQHFGDGTRLSIL.

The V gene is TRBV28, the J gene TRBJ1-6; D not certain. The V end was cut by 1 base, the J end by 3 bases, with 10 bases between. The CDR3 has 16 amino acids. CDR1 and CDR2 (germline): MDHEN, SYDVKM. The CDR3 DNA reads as TGTGCCAGCAGTTTATACAGAGAAGACTATAATTCACCCCTCCACTTT. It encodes CASSLYREDYNSPLHF.

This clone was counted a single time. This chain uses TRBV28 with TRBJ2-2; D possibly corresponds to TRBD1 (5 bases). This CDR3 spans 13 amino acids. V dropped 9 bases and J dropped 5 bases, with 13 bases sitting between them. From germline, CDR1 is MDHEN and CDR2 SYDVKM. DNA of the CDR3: TGTGCCAGGTCGGAGAAGGGGACCGGGGAGCTGTTTTTT. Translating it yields CARSEKGTGELFF.

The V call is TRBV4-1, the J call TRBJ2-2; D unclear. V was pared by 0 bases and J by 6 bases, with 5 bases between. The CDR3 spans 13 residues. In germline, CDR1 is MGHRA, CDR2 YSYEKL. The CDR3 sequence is CASSQDQSGELFF. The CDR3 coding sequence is TGCGCCAGCAGCCAAGATCAATCCGGGGAGCTGTTTTTT.

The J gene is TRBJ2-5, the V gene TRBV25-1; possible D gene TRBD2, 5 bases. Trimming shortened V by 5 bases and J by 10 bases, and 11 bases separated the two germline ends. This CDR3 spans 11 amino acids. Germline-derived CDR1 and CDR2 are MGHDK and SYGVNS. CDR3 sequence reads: CASSSPRGQYF. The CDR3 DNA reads TGTGCCAGCAGTAGTCCACGGGGCCAGTACTTC.

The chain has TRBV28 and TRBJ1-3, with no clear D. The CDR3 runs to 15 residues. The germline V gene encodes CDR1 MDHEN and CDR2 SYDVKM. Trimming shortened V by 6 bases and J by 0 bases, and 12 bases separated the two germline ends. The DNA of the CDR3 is TGTGCCAGCAGCCGTGCAGGCAGCTCTGGAAACACCATATATTTT. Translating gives CASSRAGSSGNTIYF.

The CDR3 loop reads CASSFVTGGGVNTEAFF. In nucleotides, the CDR3 is TGTGCCAGCAGTTTCGTGACAGGGGGCGGAGTGAACACTGAAGCTTTCTTT. This chain links TRBV28 with TRBJ1-1; 10 bases map to TRBD1. J gave up 0 bases and V 3 bases, and 7 bases lay outside the gene matches. CDR3 length: 17 residues. Germline V gene data show CDR1 as MDHEN and CDR2 as SYDVKM.

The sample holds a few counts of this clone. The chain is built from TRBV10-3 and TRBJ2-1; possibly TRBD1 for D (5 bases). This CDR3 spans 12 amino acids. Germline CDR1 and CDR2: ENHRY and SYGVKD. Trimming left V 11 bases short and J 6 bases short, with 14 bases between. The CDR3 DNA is TGTGCCTCTCGGACAACAGGCAATGAGCAGTTCTTC. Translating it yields CASRTTGNEQFF.